Below, 12 T cell receptor beta chains from the same sample are listed, as sequenced in a study of blood T cell repertoires in COVID-19. The table came from immunoSEQ multiplex PCR; TCRdb's copy has only in-frame clones and leaves some out. The sample carries some 200,000 clones, roughly 94% recorded once. Sequenced material: peripheral blood. The receptors originated from a man aged 30 to 45 with COVID-19, enrolled during active disease.

The count of this clone is one. The chain uses TRBV7-6 and TRBJ2-3; the D is unclear. The V and J ends lost 3 bases and 1 base respectively, with 5 bases between them. Germline lookup yields CDR1 SGHVS and CDR2 FNYEAQ. The CDR3 length is 13 residues. In DNA, the CDR3 is TGTGCCAGCAGCTTCCGAGGCACAGATACGCAGTATTTT. Its translation: CASSFRGTDTQYF. The full variable domain, in which reference TRBV7-6 and TRBJ2-3 provide the parts outside the CDR3, is GAGVSQSPRYKVTKRGQDVALRCDPISGHVSLYWYRQALGQGPEFLTYFNYEAQQDKSGLPNDRFSAERPEGSISTLTIQRTEQRDSAMYRCASSFRGTDTQYFGPGTRLTVL.

V is TRBV7-9 and J is TRBJ1-1; D not certain. The ends were cut back, 3 bases at V and 6 bases at J, with 14 bases in the middle. The CDR3 length is 14 residues. The V gene's germline CDR1 is SEHNR and CDR2 FQNEAQ (reference sequence). The CDR3 region is CASSLGGGVAEAFF. Here the CDR3 DNA reads TGTGCCAGCAGCTTGGGAGGTGGAGTCGCTGAAGCTTTCTTT.

This chain joins TRBV7-3 and TRBJ2-3, with 8 bases identical to TRBD2. Germline lookup yields CDR1 SGHTA and CDR2 FQGTGA. Germline trimming cut 5 bases from V and 5 bases from J; bases unmatched to any gene: 9. The CDR3 spans 15 residues. This CDR3 is CASSQMSGGGDTQYF. As DNA, the CDR3 is TGTGCCAGCAGCCAGATGAGCGGGGGCGGAGATACGCAGTATTTT.

V usage is TRBV2 and J usage is TRBJ1-2, with D perhaps TRBD1 (5 bases). CDR1 is SNHLY and CDR2 is FYNNEI in the germline V gene. Between the trimmed V and J ends, which lost 8 bases and 4 bases, there was a span of 11 bases. The CDR3 runs to 12 residues. CDR3 DNA sequence: TGTGCCAGCCGGGGGGATCGCTATGGCTACACCTTC. It is translated as CASRGDRYGYTF.

V is TRBV28 and J is TRBJ1-2; 7 nucleotides match TRBD1. The germline V gene has CDR1 MDHEN and CDR2 SYDVKM. Unmatched junction bases numbered 5, after V lost 3 bases and J lost 7 bases. The CDR3 runs 13 residues. In DNA form, the CDR3 reads TGTGCCAGCAGTTTGACAGGGTGGCGTGGCTACACCTTC. The encoded protein is CASSLTGWRGYTF.

A word on this clone: At one boundary the junction diverges from the germline segment, which might be a read error. The chain carries TRBV5-5 and TRBJ1-2; 10 bases are shared with TRBD1. The CDR3 spans 13 residues. The V gene's germline CDR1 is SGHKS and CDR2 YYEKEE (reference sequence). CDR3 bases: TGTGCCAGCAGCTCGGTTGACAGGGGGCGAGGGGGTTTC. Amino acid sequence: CASSSVDRGRGGF.

This chain's CDR3 is CASSSASGGSNEQFF. The CDR3 DNA is TGTGCCAGCAGTTCTGCTAGCGGGGGAAGCAATGAGCAGTTCTTC. The chain recombines TRBV6-5 with TRBJ2-1; 10 nucleotides align to TRBD2. The CDR3 has 15 residues. V lost 4 bases, J lost 6 bases, and 6 bases stayed unmatched. The germline V gene has CDR1 MNHEY and CDR2 SVGAGI.

This clone was seen a handful of times. The CDR3 sequence: CASSFEQVGSPLHF. CDR3 coding DNA: TGTGCCAGCAGCTTCGAACAGGTTGGGTCACCCCTCCACTTT. The chain employs TRBV11-2 and TRBJ1-6; possible D gene TRBD1, 5 bases. V was shortened by 3 bases and J by 10 bases, with 13 bases between the two germline ends. The CDR3 consists of 14 residues. In germline, CDR1 is SGHAT, CDR2 FQNNGV.

With regard to this clone: One junction end disagrees with the germline gene, perhaps due to a read error. The chain carries TRBV6-5 and TRBJ1-6, with 7 nucleotides matching TRBD1. Germline assignment: CDR1 MNHEY and CDR2 SVGAGI. The CDR3 is 16 residues long. The CDR3 loop reads CASSNSRGWSNSPLHF. The CDR3 coding sequence is TGTGCCAGCAGTAACTCCAGGGGGTGGTCTAATTCACCCCTCCACTTT.

The genes are TRBV10-3 and TRBJ2-2, with unresolved D. Germline CDR1 ENHRY, CDR2 SYGVKD. This CDR3 has 12 amino acids. V was clipped by 6 bases and J by 10 bases, with 12 bases between them. This chain's CDR3 is CAISSDKAELFF. The CDR3 DNA reads TGTGCCATCAGCTCCGACAAAGCGGAGCTGTTTTTT.

The CDR3 here is CASLPGTGSSGNTIYF. CDR3 nucleotides: TGTGCCAGTCTACCCGGGACAGGCAGCTCTGGAAACACCATATATTTT. The chain carries TRBV19 and TRBJ1-3; 8 nucleotides match TRBD1. From germline, CDR1 is LNHDA and CDR2 SQIVND (reference sequence). V trimming: 8 bases; J trimming: 0 bases; junction bases outside the gene matches: 9. This CDR3 is 16 amino acids long. Together with reference TRBV19 and TRBJ1-3, the CDR3 gives the full variable domain: DGGITQSPKYLFRKEGQNVTLSCEQNLNHDAMYWYRQDPGQGLRLIYYSQIVNDFQKGDIAEGYSVSREKKESFPLTVTSAQKNPTAFYLCASLPGTGSSGNTIYFGEGSWLTVV.

The J gene is TRBJ1-1, the V gene TRBV7-9; TRBD1 aligns across 9 bases. Per germline, CDR1 SEHNR and CDR2 FQNEAQ (reference sequence). The CDR3 is 14 residues long. V lost 5 bases to trimming and J lost 6 bases; unmatched junction nucleotides: 7. CDR3 DNA sequence: TGTGCCAGCAGCACGACAGGGGGTTTCGCTGAAGCTTTCTTT. Translating gives CASSTTGGFAEAFF. Full variable domain (outside the CDR3, taken from reference TRBV7-9 and TRBJ1-1): DTGVSQNPRHKITKRGQNVTFRCDPISEHNRLYWYRQTLGQGPEFLTYFQNEAQLEKSRLLSDRFSAERPKGSFSTLEIQRTEQGDSAMYLCASSTTGGFAEAFFGQGTRLTVV.